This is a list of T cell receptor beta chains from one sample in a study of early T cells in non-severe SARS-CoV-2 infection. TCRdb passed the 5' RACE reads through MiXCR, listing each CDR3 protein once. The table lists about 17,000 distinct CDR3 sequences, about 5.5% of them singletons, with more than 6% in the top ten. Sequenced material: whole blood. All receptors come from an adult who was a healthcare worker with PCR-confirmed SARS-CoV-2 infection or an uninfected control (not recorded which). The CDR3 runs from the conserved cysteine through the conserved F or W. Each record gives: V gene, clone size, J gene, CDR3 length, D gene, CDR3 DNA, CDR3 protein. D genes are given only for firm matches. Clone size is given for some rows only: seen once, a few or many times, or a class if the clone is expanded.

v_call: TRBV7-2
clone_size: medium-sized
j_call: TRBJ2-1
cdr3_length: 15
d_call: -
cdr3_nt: TGTGCCAGCAGCTTAGGGGACCCGCCCTACAATGAGCAGTTCTTC
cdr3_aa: CASSLGDPPYNEQFF

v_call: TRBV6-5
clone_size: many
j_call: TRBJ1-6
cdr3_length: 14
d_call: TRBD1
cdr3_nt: TGTGCCAGCAGCCGAGACAGGGTCGGTTCACCCCTCCACTTT
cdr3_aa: CASSRDRVGSPLHF

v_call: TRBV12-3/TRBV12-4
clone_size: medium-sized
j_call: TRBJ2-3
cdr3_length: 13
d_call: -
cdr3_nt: TGTGCCAGCAGAGGGACTGGGGCGGATACGCAGTATTTT
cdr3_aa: CASRGTGADTQYF

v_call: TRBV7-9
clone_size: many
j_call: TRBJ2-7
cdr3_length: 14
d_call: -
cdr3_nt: TGTGCCAGCAGCTTACGTCGCGGTCCCTACGAGCAGTACTTC
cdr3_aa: CASSLRRGPYEQYF

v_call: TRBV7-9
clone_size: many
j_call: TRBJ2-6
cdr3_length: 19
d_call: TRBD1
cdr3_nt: TGTGCCATCCCCTTTTTACGGGACAGGGTTAAGAGCGGGGCCAACGTCCTGACTTTC
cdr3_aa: CAIPFLRDRVKSGANVLTF

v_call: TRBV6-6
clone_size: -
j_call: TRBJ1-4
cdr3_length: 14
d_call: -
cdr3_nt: TGTGCCAGCAGTTACGCGGGGGTCGGAGAAAAACTGTTTTTT
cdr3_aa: CASSYAGVGEKLFF

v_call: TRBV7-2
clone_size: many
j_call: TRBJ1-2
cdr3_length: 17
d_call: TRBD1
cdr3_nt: TGTGCCAGCAGCCCCAGCCCGACAGGGTATGCTAACTATGGCTACACCTTC
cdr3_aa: CASSPSPTGYANYGYTF

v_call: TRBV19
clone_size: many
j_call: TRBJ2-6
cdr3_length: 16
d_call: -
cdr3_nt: TGTGCCAGTAGTACCACGGGCCCGACCGGGGCCAACGTCCTGACTTTC
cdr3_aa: CASSTTGPTGANVLTF

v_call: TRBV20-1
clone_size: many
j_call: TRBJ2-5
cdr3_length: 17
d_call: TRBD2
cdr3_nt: TGCAGTGCTGTCAAATGGCTAGCGGGAGTTTCTCAAGAGACCCAGTACTTC
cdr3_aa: CSAVKWLAGVSQETQYF

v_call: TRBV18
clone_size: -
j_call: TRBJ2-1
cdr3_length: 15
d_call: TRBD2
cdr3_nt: TGTGCCAGCTACCCGGGGGGAGCGGGTGTGGCTGAGCAGTTCTTC
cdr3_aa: CASYPGGAGVAEQFF

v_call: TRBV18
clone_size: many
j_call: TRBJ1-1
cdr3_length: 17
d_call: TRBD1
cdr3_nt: TGTGCCAGCTCACCCAGGGACAGCTCACTAGAGAACACTGAAGCTTTCTTT
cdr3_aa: CASSPRDSSLENTEAFF

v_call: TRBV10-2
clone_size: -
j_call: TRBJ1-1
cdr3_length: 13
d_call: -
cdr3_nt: TGCGCCAGCAGGGCGGGGCCGGGGGCTGAAGCTTTCTTT
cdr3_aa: CASRAGPGAEAFF